This record looks at one T cell receptor (beta chain) sequence and its context. This clonotype was observed a few times. This clone's antigen is unknown. Per-base quality was not reported, and no clone a single base away is much larger than it. Sequenced using an Illumina NovaSeq 6000. TCRalpha and TCRbeta cDNA libraries were built by 5'RACE with constant-segment primers, adding sample barcodes and unique molecular identifiers. RNA was extracted from every sample with Trizol reagent. The libraries were amplified in two PCR steps, and the second step added a second sample barcode and Illumina TruSeq adapters. Sequencing of the libraries was done on an Illumina NovaSeq, producing 2 x 150 bp paired-end reads. Regarding the original processing steps: The reads were demultiplexed and collapsed into UMI-guided consensus sequences using migec v1.2.7. Using mixcr v2.1.11, the UMI consensuses were aligned to TRA and TRB V and J templates and assembled into clonotypes. Clonotypes were classified as expanded or contracted when called significant by both edgeR and NoisET, with noise models trained on biological replicates. edgeR calls used a false discovery rate-adjusted p below 0.01 and a log2 fold-change threshold of 1. As an exploratory analysis of dynamics, PCA with hierarchical clustering was applied to max-normalized trajectories of the 1000 most abundant clonotypes. The CD4 or CD8 phenotype of responding clones was assigned using the separately sequenced CD4+ and CD8+ repertoires. TCRdb ran its own pipeline on the public reads, namely fastp trimming at Q25 and MiXCR clone calling, and kept in-frame beta chains. Here each entry gathers all rows of one CDR3 protein and keeps the most common genes and DNA. The V and J calls were determined by TCRdb, not by the authors. The sample profile shows tens of thousands of distinct CDR3 sequences; 20% to 25% of them were found once. In total, the top ten clones hold about 40% of the sample.

This entry belongs to a study of T-cell memory formation after mild COVID-19 (dated by TCRdb to the early 2020s). In the study overall: Most TCR sequence clusters were specific to one of the two donors. In a couple of donors, T-cell clones that expanded and contracted after mild COVID-19 were tracked by sequencing TCRalpha and TCRbeta repertoires over time. The cohort comprised two young, previously healthy adult volunteers, one female and one male.

On the study overall, not on this receptor specifically: The detection of some responding clones in pre-infection memory suggests that pre-existing cross-reactive memory T cells joined the SARS-CoV-2 response. Contracting CD4+ clones were found mainly in CM and EM memory subsets, while CD8+ clones were enriched in EMRA. The study covered only a couple of mild cases, and larger cohorts including severe cases with pre-infection samples were considered necessary. Whether the second-wave clones peaking on day 37 were SARS-CoV-2 specific was not confirmed. Clones that contracted from day 15 to 85 showed balanced CD4/CD8 phenotypes, whereas a second wave of clones that expanded from day 15 to 37 leaned towards CD4+.

Measured from the cysteine to the phenylalanine, the CDR3 is 13 residues long. The sequence is cut down to CDR3 DNA, 39 bases in frame from base 1. For CDR1 and CDR2, the germline V gene lists SQVTM and ANQGSEA. At the junction V is shortened by 5 bases and J by 5 bases, with 15 bases in between. PBMCs were isolated by Ficoll-Paque density gradient centrifugation. In this chain, TRBV29-1 is recombined with TRBJ1-1; no D segment can be confidently identified. This TCR derives from a man aged 18 to 30 who had mild COVID-19 (a few samples of this study predate the infection). The sample titles of this study are shuffled in the database, so cell type and time point are left out; the donor was told from shared clones. The sequenced material came from PBMCs or a T cell subset sorted from them (not recorded which). In nucleotides, the sequence is TGCAGCGTTAAGGTTGGGATTAGGACTGAAGCTTTCTTT. Translated, it gives CSVKVGIRTEAFF.